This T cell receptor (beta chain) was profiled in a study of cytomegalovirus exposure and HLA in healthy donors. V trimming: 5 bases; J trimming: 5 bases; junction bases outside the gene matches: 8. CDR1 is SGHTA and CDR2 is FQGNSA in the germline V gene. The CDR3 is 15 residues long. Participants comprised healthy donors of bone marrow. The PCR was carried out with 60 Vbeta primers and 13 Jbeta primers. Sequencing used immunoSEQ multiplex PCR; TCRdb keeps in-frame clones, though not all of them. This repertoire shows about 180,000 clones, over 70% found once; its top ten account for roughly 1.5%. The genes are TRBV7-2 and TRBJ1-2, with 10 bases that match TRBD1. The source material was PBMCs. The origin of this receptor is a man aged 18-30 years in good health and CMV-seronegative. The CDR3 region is CASSTAGTGVYGYTF. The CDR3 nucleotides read TGTGCCAGCAGCACAGCCGGGACAGGGGTATATGGCTACACCTTC.